This T cell receptor beta chain emerged from a study of Graves' ophthalmopathy and Graves' hyperthyroidism. Study-level background: No treatment had been given when peripheral blood was collected at initial diagnosis.

CDR1 SGHTA and CDR2 FQGTGA come from the germline V gene. J was trimmed by 2 bases and V by 6 bases; bases with no gene match: 0. The length of the CDR3 is 15 residues. The study, taken as a whole, reports: Separation of ophthalmopathy from stable hyperthyroidism was achieved by a 13-signature model, at about 90% sensitivity and approximately 84% specificity. Thyroid clonotypes that were expanded above 0.001 frequency mostly also appeared in blood.

The authors amplified TCR beta CDR3 regions, and they did so from RNA transcripts for repertoire sequencing. RT-PCR was first run with HTBI primers, then multiplex PCR in a second round. TCRdb analysed the multiplex PCR reads with MiXCR anew, one entry per CDR3 protein. This sample carries almost 750,000 distinct CDR3 sequences, roughly two fifths of them seen once, and the ten largest clones take 44%. This clonotype was recorded at least ten times. Antigen unknown. The TCR was taken from an adult man with Graves' ophthalmopathy. The specimen sequenced was peripheral blood. This rearrangement joins TRBV7-3 to TRBJ2-6, with 11 bases matching TRBD1. The CDR3, as DNA: TGTGCCAGCAGGGGACAGGGGGCTGGGGCCAACGTCCTGACTTTC. This gives the protein CASRGQGAGANVLTF.